The 14 T cell receptor beta chains below all came from one sample that was sequenced in a study of cytomegalovirus exposure and HLA in healthy donors. Amplification used 60 Vbeta primers and 13 Jbeta primers. TCRdb's table, derived via immunoSEQ multiplex PCR, lists solely in-frame clones and lacks some. The sample carries nearly 95,000 clones, about four fifths recorded once. Sequenced sample: PBMCs. These receptors were taken from a woman aged 40 to 50 in good health and CMV-seronegative.

The chain uses TRBV7-2 and TRBJ2-1; 12 bases fit TRBD1. CDR3 length: 15 residues. Germline V CDR1 and CDR2: SGHTA, FQGNSA. V was clipped by 3 bases and J by 9 bases; unmatched bases: 6. CDR3 sequence: CASSLNRDRGREQFF. DNA for the CDR3: TGTGCCAGCAGCTTGAACCGGGACAGGGGGCGTGAGCAGTTCTTC.

This sequence joins TRBV29-1 and TRBJ2-3, with TRBD2 matching 10 bases. Germline lookup yields CDR1 SQVTM and CDR2 ANQGSEA. The CDR3 has 15 amino acids. J gave up 0 bases and V 3 bases, and 3 bases lay outside the gene matches. The DNA of the CDR3 is TGCAGCGTTGAGGTAGCGGGGGGTAGCACAGATACGCAGTATTTT. Translated, it gives CSVEVAGGSTDTQYF.

The chain is built from TRBV5-1 and TRBJ1-1; 8 nucleotides align to TRBD1. This CDR3 spans 14 amino acids. With 7 bases clipped from V and 1 base from J, the junction kept 6 bases outside the gene matches. Germline CDR1 and CDR2: SGHRS and YFSETQ. The CDR3: CASWTGRGNTEAFF. The CDR3 DNA is TGCGCCAGCTGGACAGGGCGAGGGAACACTGAAGCTTTCTTT.

This sequence joins TRBV6-5 and TRBJ2-7, with 8 nucleotides matching TRBD1. Germline V gene sequence: CDR1 MNHEY, CDR2 SVGAGI. V gave up 10 bases and J gave up 1 base; unmatched junction bases: 9. The CDR3 loop spans 14 amino acids. The CDR3 nucleotides read TGTGCCACGCGAACGGGACAGGCTTCCTACGAGCAGTACTTC. It encodes CATRTGQASYEQYF.

This clone was seen a handful of times. The chain is built from TRBV4-2 and TRBJ2-7; D is perhaps TRBD1 (5 bases). Germline loops: CDR1 LGHNA, CDR2 YNFKEQ. Trimming took off 0 bases at V and 5 bases at J, with 11 bases between the two ends. The length of the CDR3 is 14 residues. CDR3 residues: CASSQDRGRDEQYF. The CDR3 nucleotides read TGTGCCAGCAGCCAAGATAGGGGCAGGGACGAGCAGTACTTC.

The V call is TRBV30, the J call TRBJ2-7; 9 nucleotides line up with TRBD1. Trimming at V came to 4 bases and at J to 7 bases, leaving 8 bases not matched to a gene. This CDR3 is built from 13 residues. Germline lookup yields CDR1 GTSNPN and CDR2 SVGIG (reference sequence). CDR3 nucleotides: TGTGCCTGGACGGACAGGGGATTGTATGAGCAGTACTTC. Translating gives CAWTDRGLYEQYF.

The gene calls are TRBV30 and TRBJ1-2; unclear D gene. V gave up 4 bases and J gave up 2 bases, with 8 bases separating them. Germline V gene data show CDR1 as GTSNPN and CDR2 as SVGIG (reference sequence). CDR3 length: 12 residues. DNA of the CDR3: TGTGCCTGGATGAAAGAGAACTATGGCTACACCTTC. It encodes CAWMKENYGYTF.

This chain uses TRBV7-2 with TRBJ1-4; D might be TRBD1 (6 bases). Trimming removed 5 bases from V and 1 base from J, with 11 bases in between. There are 15 residues in the CDR3. Germline V gene lookup returns CDR1 SGHTA and CDR2 FQGNSA. The CDR3 DNA sequence: TGTGCCAGCAGCCCGCAGGGACAAACTAATGAAAAACTGTTTTTT. Translating it yields CASSPQGQTNEKLFF.

This clone has only one observation. This chain connects TRBV7-2 to TRBJ2-1; no clear D gene. V lost 4 bases, J lost 4 bases, and 8 bases lay in between. This CDR3 is 13 amino acids long. CDR1 and CDR2 (germline): SGHTA, FQGNSA. CDR3 sequence reads: CASSSQNYNEQFF. CDR3 in DNA: TGTGCCAGCAGCTCACAGAATTACAATGAGCAGTTCTTC. Complete variable domain (other parts from reference TRBV7-2 and TRBJ2-1): GAGVSQSPSNKVTEKGKDVELRCDPISGHTALYWYRQSLGQGLEFLIYFQGNSAPDKSGLPSDRFSAERTGGSVSTLTIQRTQQEDSAVYLCASSSQNYNEQFFGPGTRLTVL.

This clone has a single count. The CDR3 bases are TGCAGCGTCTCCACACAGGGGGCGTATGGCTACACCTTC. Translation: CSVSTQGAYGYTF. The chain has TRBV29-1 and TRBJ1-2; 9 bases align to TRBD1. Looked up from germline, CDR1 is SQVTM and CDR2 is ANQGSEA. V gave up 6 bases and J gave up 5 bases; unmatched junction bases: 7. The CDR3 loop spans 13 amino acids.

This chain joins TRBV7-9 and TRBJ1-2, with 8 bases that match TRBD1. V was pared by 4 bases and J by 7 bases, with 5 bases of the junction left unmatched. Germline CDR1 and CDR2: SEHNR and FQNEAQ (reference sequence). The CDR3 extends over 13 amino acids. CDR3 loop: CASSSTGAPGYTF. The CDR3, as DNA: TGTGCCAGCAGCTCGACAGGGGCGCCTGGCTACACCTTC.

The chain is built from TRBV5-4 and TRBJ2-5; 11 bases agree with TRBD1. In germline, CDR1 is SGHNT, CDR2 YYREEE (reference sequence). V was pared by 3 bases and J by 4 bases, with 2 bases of the junction left unmatched. CDR3 length: 14 amino acids. The CDR3 sequence is CASSSDRGRETQYF. Here the CDR3 DNA reads TGTGCCAGCAGCTCGGACAGGGGGCGAGAGACCCAGTACTTC.

The chain couples TRBV7-3 to TRBJ2-2; 8 bases match TRBD1. The CDR3 loop spans 14 amino acids. Looked up from germline, CDR1 is SGHTA and CDR2 is FQGTGA. The trim removed 5 bases at V and 7 bases at J, leaving 6 bases unmatched. As DNA, the CDR3 is TGTGCCAGCAGCCCGGACAGGGTTGGCGGGGAGCTGTTTTTT. Its translation is CASSPDRVGGELFF.

The V and J genes are TRBV7-8 and TRBJ2-7, with 8 bases matching TRBD1. There are 15 residues in the CDR3. Germline V gene data show CDR1 as SGHVS and CDR2 as FQNEAQ. The V and J ends lost 1 base and 3 bases, in that order; junction bases with no gene match: 5. As DNA, the CDR3 is TGTGCCAGCAGCTTAGGACAGGGGCCCTTCTACGAGCAGTACTTC. This codes for CASSLGQGPFYEQYF.